This T cell receptor (beta chain) was documented in a study of blood T cells in healthy people across ages. Investigators took approximately 9.4 milliliters of peripheral blood from every donor. Isolation yielded PBMCs, at least 6 million per sample, in every case. A J-beta primer mix and a sample-barcoded 5' primer were used in a second PCR of about 7 to 12 cycles. TCRdb independently ran MiXCR on the 5' RACE reads; one entry per CDR3 protein. This table holds 650,000 to 800,000 distinct CDR3 sequences, approximately 44% found once. Notes on the study in general: The diversity estimates, figures obtained from one million T cells, were considered underestimates. It was the long-lived donors that had more naive CD4+ cells and higher diversity than aged donors.

CDR3 size: 15 residues. The germline V gene has CDR1 SGDLS and CDR2 YYNGEE. V trimming: 5 bases; J trimming: 2 bases; junction bases outside the gene matches: 9. In regard to this clonotype: Its target is unknown.

The sample comprised blood. This chain links TRBV9 with TRBJ2-5, with 7 bases identical to TRBD2. This receptor was identified in a man in his 60s in good health. The CDR3 DNA reads TGTGCCAGCAGGCCGGAACTAGCGAAACAAGAGACCCAGTACTTC. Its translation is CASRPELAKQETQYF.